Below are 7 T cell receptor beta chains sequenced from a single sample in a study of Graves' ophthalmopathy and Graves' hyperthyroidism. Using RNA transcripts, the TCR beta CDR3 regions were amplified. First-round RT-PCR with HTBI primers preceded a second-round multiplex PCR. TCRdb analysed the multiplex PCR reads with MiXCR anew, one entry per CDR3 protein. The sample includes about 210,000 distinct CDR3 sequences, under 30% seen only once; the top ten take 9.1%. Sequenced: peripheral blood. The receptors were gathered from a man aged 50-60 years with Graves' ophthalmopathy.

This clonotype has more than one count but fewer than ten. The rearrangement joins TRBV6-1 to TRBJ2-7; no reliable D call. V was cut by 0 bases and J by 4 bases, with 7 bases left in between. Looked up from germline, CDR1 is MNHNS and CDR2 is SASEGT. CDR3 length equals 13 residues. The CDR3 DNA is TGTGCCAGCAGTGAAGCGATCGGGTACGAGCAGTACTTC. Its protein product is CASSEAIGYEQYF.

This clonotype occurred many times. The CDR3 sequence: CATSERDRASNTGELFF. The CDR3 bases are TGTGCCACCAGCGAGCGGGACAGGGCTTCGAACACCGGGGAGCTGTTTTTT. The chain joins TRBV24-1 to TRBJ2-2; 9 bases are a match to TRBD1. The CDR3 runs 17 residues. Per germline, CDR1 KGHDR and CDR2 SFDVKD. The ends lost 7 bases at V and 0 bases at J; junction bases unmatched: 8.

This clonotype appeared many times. This chain uses TRBV12-3 or TRBV12-4 with TRBJ1-6, with 10 bases identical to TRBD1. This CDR3 contains 14 residues. V was clipped by 4 bases and J by 10 bases; unmatched bases: 4. The CDR3 DNA reads TGTGCCAGCAGTTGGGGGACAGGGGAATCACCCCTCCACTTT. It codes for CASSWGTGESPLHF.

This chain joins TRBV20-1 and TRBJ2-4; D is unresolved. The V end lost 3 bases, the J end lost 6 bases, and 6 bases lay between the germline ends. The CDR3 totals 11 residues. Per the germline V gene, CDR1 is DFQATT and CDR2 is SNEGSKA (reference sequence). CDR3 bases: TGCAGTGCTAGGGAGTTAAACATTCAGTACTTC. This encodes CSARELNIQYF.

The chain links TRBV6-1 to TRBJ2-2, with no clear D. The CDR3 is 13 residues long. V lost 9 bases to trimming and J lost 7 bases, with 15 bases between them. Germline V gene lookup returns CDR1 MNHNS and CDR2 SASEGT. The CDR3 is CASRGYAGGELFF. CDR3 DNA sequence: TGTGCCAGTAGAGGCTACGCCGGCGGGGAGCTGTTTTTT.

At least ten counts were recorded for this clonotype. The CDR3 DNA sequence: TGTGCCAGCTCCGGACAGGGGGCTACTGAAGCTTTCTTT. Translated, it gives CASSGQGATEAFF. The J gene is TRBJ1-1, the V gene TRBV6-1; TRBD1 matches at 11 bases. The J segment lost 5 bases and the V segment lost 8 bases, leaving 4 bases of the junction unmatched. The CDR3 extends over 13 amino acids. The germline gives CDR1 MNHNS, CDR2 SASEGT.

This clonotype was observed many times. The chain has TRBV19 and TRBJ2-7, with TRBD1 as a possible D gene (6 bases). The V end lost 5 bases, the J end lost 3 bases, and 14 bases lay between the germline ends. The CDR3 has 14 amino acids. Germline V gene sequence: CDR1 LNHDA, CDR2 SQIVND (reference sequence). The CDR3 protein is CASSGGRAFYEQYF. The CDR3 coding sequence is TGTGCCAGTAGTGGGGGCAGGGCGTTCTACGAGCAGTACTTC.